The 19 T cell receptor beta chains reported below all come from one sample, sequenced in a study of CD4 T cell repertoires in COVID-19. The method was immunoSEQ multiplex PCR; TCRdb's version includes in-frame clones alone and lacks a portion of them. This table holds about 75,000 clones, roughly 80% found once. The sample was CD4+ T cells from peripheral blood, taken after recovery from COVID-19. These receptors originate from a human donor who had COVID-19.

The chain links TRBV6-5 to TRBJ2-7; D might be TRBD1 (6 bases). Germline CDR1 MNHEY, CDR2 SVGAGI. Trimming removed 8 bases from V and 0 bases from J, with 11 bases in between. The length of the CDR3 is 13 residues. The CDR3 loop is CASGRDNSYEQYF. CDR3 nucleotide sequence: TGTGCCAGCGGCCGGGACAACTCCTACGAGCAGTACTTC.

The rearrangement joins TRBV6-4 to TRBJ1-1, with D possibly matching TRBD1 (5 bases). Germline V CDR1 and CDR2: MRHNA, SNTAGT. Trimming pared 3 bases from V and 7 bases from J, leaving 12 bases between. The CDR3 spans 13 residues. The CDR3 DNA reads as TGTGCCAGCAGTGATGGGAACGGGGGTGAAGCTTTCTTT. This sequence encodes CASSDGNGGEAFF.

The chain joins TRBV19 to TRBJ2-1, with a weak D call TRBD1 (5 bases). The CDR3 runs to 15 residues. With 5 bases removed from V and 4 bases from J, the gap between germline ends came to 15 bases. Looked up from germline, CDR1 is LNHDA and CDR2 is SQIVND (reference sequence). Here the CDR3 DNA reads TGTGCCAGTAGTCCCAGACAGCGAAAGTACAATGAGCAGTTCTTC. This gives the protein CASSPRQRKYNEQFF.

The rearrangement uses TRBV10-2 and TRBJ1-2, with 11 bases matching TRBD1. The CDR3 spans 16 residues. Losses at the gene ends were 5 bases for V and 4 bases for J; bases not matched to a gene: 9. Per the germline V gene, CDR1 is WSHSY and CDR2 is SAAADI. CDR3: CASSPRTGGVGYGYTF. CDR3 bases: TGCGCCAGCAGTCCACGGACAGGGGGCGTGGGCTATGGCTACACCTTC.

The chain has TRBV7-9 and TRBJ2-4, with no clear D. The CDR3 sequence is 15 residues long. Trimming shortened V by 7 bases and J by 1 base, and 14 bases separated the two germline ends. Per germline, CDR1 SEHNR and CDR2 FQNEAQ (reference sequence). The DNA for the CDR3 is TGTGCCAGCACCTCCACATTCACGGCCAAAAACATTCAGTACTTC. Encoded protein: CASTSTFTAKNIQYF.

The chain is built from TRBV4-1 and TRBJ2-1; 10 bases are shared with TRBD1. This CDR3 region has 15 residues. CDR1 is MGHRA and CDR2 is YSYEKL in the germline V gene. V shed 3 bases and J 4 bases; nucleotides not matched to a gene: 3. CDR3 amino acids: CASSQGQGSYNEQFF. DNA of the CDR3: TGCGCCAGCAGCCAGGGACAGGGGTCTTACAATGAGCAGTTCTTC.

The chain combines TRBV30 with TRBJ1-2; a possible D gene is TRBD1 (6 bases). This CDR3 contains 13 residues. In germline, CDR1 is GTSNPN, CDR2 SVGIG (reference sequence). Trimming removed 5 bases from V and 0 bases from J, with 10 bases in between. The CDR3 DNA is TGTGCCTGGGGGACACCCGCTAACTATGGCTACACCTTC. It specifies CAWGTPANYGYTF.

The chain couples TRBV19 to TRBJ1-6, with D unresolved. Trimming took off 1 base at V and 0 bases at J, with 10 bases between the two ends. The length of the CDR3 is 17 residues. Germline CDR1 and CDR2: LNHDA and SQIVND (reference sequence). This chain's CDR3 is CASSIGQGSSYNSPLHF. The CDR3 DNA is TGTGCCAGTAGTATAGGTCAAGGCAGCTCCTATAATTCACCCCTCCACTTT.

This clone showed up just once. V usage is TRBV19 and J usage is TRBJ1-6; TRBD1 agrees at 10 bases. There are 13 residues in the CDR3. The V gene's germline CDR1 is LNHDA and CDR2 SQIVND (reference sequence). The CDR3 nucleotides are TGTGCGAGCCTGGGACAGGGGACGGCACCCCTCCACTTT. Its translation is CASLGQGTAPLHF. Drawing the rest from reference TRBV19 and TRBJ1-6, the complete variable domain is DGGITQSPKYLFRKEGQNVTLSCEQNLNHDAMYWYRQDPGQGLRLIYYSQIVNDFQKGDIAEGYSVSREKKESFPLTVTSAQKNPTAFYLCASLGQGTAPLHFGNGTRLTVT.

The V gene is TRBV3-1 (or the pseudogene TRBV3-2), the J gene TRBJ1-2, with no clear D. The CDR3 covers 12 residues. Germline V lookup: CDR1 LGHDT, CDR2 YNNKEL (reference sequence). Trimming took off 3 bases at V and 4 bases at J, with 6 bases between the two ends. The CDR3 DNA reads as TGTGCCAGCAGCCAGCGTCCCTATGGCTACACCTTC. Translated: CASSQRPYGYTF.

The gene calls are TRBV20-1 and TRBJ1-5; 8 bases are shared with TRBD1. The V gene end was trimmed by 4 bases and the J gene end by 5 bases; junction bases not matched to a gene: 7. Germline assignment: CDR1 DFQATT and CDR2 SNEGSKA (reference sequence). This CDR3 is built from 14 residues. Here the CDR3 reads CSAIEDREDQPQHF. The CDR3, as DNA: TGCAGTGCTATTGAGGACAGGGAGGATCAGCCCCAGCATTTT.

The chain carries TRBV28 and TRBJ2-3; 8 bases are shared with TRBD2. Germline CDR1 reads MDHEN; CDR2 reads SYDVKM. The J segment lost 5 bases and the V segment lost 6 bases, leaving 10 bases of the junction unmatched. CDR3 length: 15 residues. Written as DNA, the CDR3 is TGTGCCAGCAGGGCGGGACTAGGGAGAGTAGATACGCAGTATTTT. Translating it yields CASRAGLGRVDTQYF.

This chain uses TRBV6-5 with TRBJ1-6; weak D call: TRBD1 (6 bases). Trimming cost V 3 bases and J 7 bases, with 16 bases left between them. CDR3 length equals 16 residues. Germline values: CDR1 MNHEY, CDR2 SVGAGI. The CDR3 protein is CASSYMGAPDNSPLHF. The CDR3 DNA follows: TGTGCCAGCAGTTATATGGGGGCGCCGGACAATTCACCCCTCCACTTT.

The chain links TRBV28 to TRBJ1-4; D gene ambiguous. Germline assignment: CDR1 MDHEN and CDR2 SYDVKM. V was trimmed by 1 base and J by 5 bases, leaving 8 bases between them. There are 14 residues in the CDR3. The CDR3 reads CASSLYRLNEKLFF. The CDR3 DNA follows: TGTGCCAGCAGTTTATACAGATTAAATGAAAAACTGTTTTTT.

The chain joins TRBV29-1 to TRBJ1-2; 7 positions match TRBD1. V gave up 3 bases and J gave up 1 base; unmatched junction bases: 8. Looked up from germline, CDR1 is SQVTM and CDR2 is ANQGSEA. The CDR3 length is 15 residues. The CDR3 sequence is CSVEALGGGNYGYTF. CDR3 DNA sequence: TGCAGCGTTGAGGCCCTAGGGGGCGGTAACTATGGCTACACCTTC.

This clone occurred a few times. V gene TRBV5-8 combines with J gene TRBJ1-2; unclear D gene. Looked up from germline, CDR1 is SGHTS and CDR2 is YDEGEE. Trimming removed 4 bases at V and 5 bases at J, with 18 bases between. CDR3 length: 15 residues. The DNA for the CDR3 is TGTGCCAGCAGCGCCAATTTGGCGGCCCTATATGGCTACACCTTC. Its translation is CASSANLAALYGYTF.

This clone was counted only a few times. J is TRBJ1-4 and V is TRBV19, with a tentative D call TRBD1 (5 bases). CDR1 and CDR2 (germline): LNHDA, SQIVND (reference sequence). The CDR3 has 13 amino acids. The V gene lost 6 bases and the J gene lost 8 bases, with 13 bases spanning the gap. CDR3 nucleotides: TGTGCCAGTAGGCACGGGGCGGGCGAAAAACTGTTTTTT. Amino acids: CASRHGAGEKLFF. The full variable domain, its missing parts supplied by reference TRBV19 and TRBJ1-4, is DGGITQSPKYLFRKEGQNVTLSCEQNLNHDAMYWYRQDPGQGLRLIYYSQIVNDFQKGDIAEGYSVSREKKESFPLTVTSAQKNPTAFYLCASRHGAGEKLFFGSGTQLSVL.

The chain employs TRBV10-3 and TRBJ2-2, with D perhaps TRBD2 (6 bases). The CDR3 runs 18 residues. Looked up from germline, CDR1 is ENHRY and CDR2 is SYGVKD. Trimming removed 0 bases from V and 7 bases from J, with 21 bases in between. CDR3 sequence: CAISESPPGTGVDGELFF. CDR3 bases: TGTGCCATCAGTGAGTCCCCCCCGGGGACGGGGGTTGACGGGGAGCTGTTTTTT.

The chain employs TRBV19 and TRBJ1-5; 7 nucleotides match TRBD1. V was clipped by 3 bases and J by 6 bases; unmatched bases: 8. Germline-derived CDR1 and CDR2 are LNHDA and SQIVND (reference sequence). The CDR3 runs 15 residues. CDR3 nucleotide sequence: TGTGCCAGTAGTATCAAACAGGGGATCGGTCAGCCCCAGCATTTT. Translating it yields CASSIKQGIGQPQHF.